The sequence of this T cell receptor (beta chain) was determined in a study of blood T cell repertoires in COVID-19. The overall study: Sites across the United States, Italy and Spain contributed samples from acute and convalescent COVID-19. In each case, the material was cDNA or gDNA derived from T cells, B-cell-depleted T cells, or PBMCs.

The protocol was immunoSEQ multiplex PCR, while the TCRdb copy is restricted to in-frame clones and leaves out a portion. The table includes roughly 290,000 clones, about 85% detected once. Germline-derived CDR1 and CDR2 are MGHRA and YSYEKL. The junction had 18 bases not matched to a gene; V was cut back by 4 bases and J by 7 bases. This CDR3 has 18 amino acids. The sequencing sample was made of peripheral blood. This sequence originates from a woman in her forties or fifties with active or convalescent COVID-19. The chain couples TRBV4-1 to TRBJ2-1; TRBD2 agrees at 8 bases. CDR3 coding DNA: TGCGCCAGCAGCCGCTTGACGACTAGCGCTCATGTCAGGAATGAGCAGTTCTTC. Translation: CASSRLTTSAHVRNEQFF.